The 24 T cell receptor beta chains listed next were all sequenced from one sample in a study of blood T cell repertoires in COVID-19. Clones were sequenced by immunoSEQ multiplex PCR, and TCRdb holds only the in-frame ones, with some missing. This table holds roughly 230,000 clones, about 80% found once. The sample taken for sequencing was PBMCs or T cells enriched from blood (not recorded which). Receptors originate from a man aged 45-65 years who had recovered from COVID-19.

The V and J genes are TRBV30 and TRBJ2-7; D might be TRBD1 (6 bases). Germline lookup yields CDR1 GTSNPN and CDR2 SVGIG (reference sequence). The CDR3 has 12 residues. Trimming took off 2 bases at V and 7 bases at J, with 12 bases between the two ends. CDR3 sequence (DNA): TGTGCCTGGAGTAAACAGAGGGGGGAGCAGTACTTC. As protein: CAWSKQRGEQYF.

The genes are TRBV18 and TRBJ2-3; TRBD2 matches at 13 bases. After removal of 6 bases from V and 3 bases from J, the junction contained 6 bases not matched to a gene. Germline assignment: CDR1 KGHSH and CDR2 LQKENI. The CDR3 has 16 amino acids. This CDR3 is CASSLGTSGITDTQYF. Written as DNA, the CDR3 is TGTGCCAGCTCCCTGGGGACTAGCGGGATTACAGATACGCAGTATTTT.

This chain's CDR3 is CASRRTYRTTFNYGYTF. CDR3 nucleotides: TGTGCCAGCAGGCGGACTTACCGCACAACCTTTAACTATGGCTACACCTTC. V and J are TRBV5-4 and TRBJ1-2, with D hard to call. The CDR3 loop spans 17 amino acids. The V end lost 5 bases, the J end lost 1 base, and 21 bases lay between the germline ends. Germline V lookup: CDR1 SGHNT, CDR2 YYREEE (reference sequence).

This rearrangement joins TRBV19 to TRBJ2-5; D call uncertain. The V gene's germline CDR1 is LNHDA and CDR2 SQIVND (reference sequence). The CDR3 has 14 residues. Trimming removed 4 bases at V and 3 bases at J, with 12 bases between. DNA of the CDR3: TGTGCCAGTAGTAGAGCCTACCTAAAAGAGACCCAGTACTTC. It encodes CASSRAYLKETQYF.

For this clone: A much bigger clone sits one base away, suggesting this may be a read error. The sample has other DNA sequences that encode this CDR3 too. This chain connects TRBV27 to TRBJ1-4; D might be TRBD1 (5 bases). The CDR3 has 15 amino acids. Germline V gene data show CDR1 as MNHEY and CDR2 as SMNVEV (reference sequence). The DNA of the CDR3 is TGTGCTAGCCGATATGCGGGGGCAACTAATGAAAAACTGTTTTTT. Protein product: CASRYAGATNEKLFF.

CDR3 region: CASVRPPPSYEQYF. CDR3 DNA: TGTGCCAGCGTCAGGCCACCCCCCTCCTACGAGCAGTACTTC. This rearrangement joins TRBV24-1 to TRBJ2-7; D is uncertain. The CDR3 covers 14 residues. CDR1 and CDR2 (germline): KGHDR, SFDVKD. The V end was cut by 11 bases, the J end by 0 bases, with 16 bases between.

This clone has only one observation. The same CDR3 also results from other DNA sequences found in this sample. V usage is TRBV27 and J usage is TRBJ1-1; D gene uncertain. Germline CDR1 MNHEY, CDR2 SMNVEV (reference sequence). V was pared by 4 bases and J by 0 bases, with 3 bases between. CDR3 length equals 12 residues. The CDR3 nucleotides are TGTGCCAGCAGTTCGGTGAACACTGAAGCTTTCTTT. As protein: CASSSVNTEAFF.

V and J are TRBV2 and TRBJ1-2; 7 bases map to TRBD1. The CDR3 sequence is 15 residues long. After removal of 7 bases from V and 0 bases from J, the junction contained 8 bases not matched to a gene. From germline, CDR1 is SNHLY and CDR2 FYNNEI. The DNA for the CDR3 is TGTGCCAGCACGTCTGACAGGGCCTCTAACTATGGCTACACCTTC. Encoded protein: CASTSDRASNYGYTF.

The chain employs TRBV14 and TRBJ1-1; the D is unclear. Germline CDR1 reads SGHDN; CDR2 reads FVKESK. V gave up 1 base and J gave up 0 bases, with 9 bases separating them. CDR3 size: 15 residues. The CDR3 nucleotides read TGTGCCAGCAGCCAAGTAGGAGGCCTGAACACTGAAGCTTTCTTT. Amino acids: CASSQVGGLNTEAFF.

The J gene is TRBJ2-1, the V gene TRBV2, with 12 bases identical to TRBD2. CDR1 SNHLY and CDR2 FYNNEI come from the germline V gene. The CDR3 runs 13 residues. The V gene end was trimmed by 2 bases and the J gene end by 15 bases; junction bases not matched to a gene: 5. CDR3 in amino acids: CASSERLAGEVFF. DNA of the CDR3: TGTGCCAGCAGTGAACGACTAGCGGGAGAGGTGTTCTTC.

CDR3 amino acids: CASSLMAGENYGYTF. CDR3 in DNA: TGCGCCAGCAGCTTGATGGCAGGCGAAAACTATGGCTACACCTTC. This chain uses TRBV5-1 with TRBJ1-2; D gene uncertain. Germline V CDR1 and CDR2: SGHRS, YFSETQ. With 1 base removed from V and 2 bases from J, the gap between germline ends came to 12 bases. The CDR3 contains 15 residues.

The gene calls are TRBV3-1 (or the pseudogene TRBV3-2) and TRBJ1-3; possibly TRBD1 for D (6 bases). Trimming removed 2 bases at V and 6 bases at J, with 14 bases between. Germline values: CDR1 LGHDT, CDR2 YNNKEL (reference sequence). This CDR3 is 15 amino acids long. CDR3 region: CASSQQWDTENTIYF. CDR3 bases: TGTGCCAGCAGCCAACAGTGGGACACAGAAAACACCATATATTTT.

The gene calls are TRBV27 and TRBJ2-7, with TRBD1 identical over 8 bases. Germline V gene sequence: CDR1 MNHEY, CDR2 SMNVEV (reference sequence). Trimming at V came to 7 bases and at J to 6 bases, leaving 11 bases not matched to a gene. The CDR3 runs 14 residues. The CDR3 nucleotides are TGTGCCAGCAAAGATGACAGGGGTCAGGGCGAGCAGTACTTC. This gives the protein CASKDDRGQGEQYF.

The chain combines TRBV12-3 or TRBV12-4 with TRBJ1-1, with D possibly being TRBD1 (6 bases). With 6 bases removed from V and 8 bases from J, the gap between germline ends came to 10 bases. The CDR3 consists of 11 residues. As DNA, the CDR3 is TGTGCCAGCAGGTTACAGGGCGAAGCTTTCTTT. It encodes CASRLQGEAFF.

The chain couples TRBV7-3 to TRBJ2-3; D not certain. The CDR3 length is 13 residues. V dropped 5 bases and J dropped 2 bases, with 8 bases sitting between them. From germline, CDR1 is SGHTA and CDR2 FQGTGA. The DNA for the CDR3 is TGTGCCAGCAGCCCCTACTACACAGATACGCAGTATTTT. It specifies CASSPYYTDTQYF.

The rearrangement links TRBV6-5 to TRBJ1-2; perhaps TRBD1 as D (5 bases). The CDR3 runs to 14 residues. Trimming pared 5 bases from V and 2 bases from J, leaving 12 bases between. Per germline, CDR1 MNHEY and CDR2 SVGAGI. The DNA for the CDR3 is TGTGCCAGCAGTCGGGTCTCAGGGAACTATGGCTACACCTTC. Translation: CASSRVSGNYGYTF.

V usage is TRBV3-1 (or the pseudogene TRBV3-2) and J usage is TRBJ1-1; D perhaps matches TRBD1 (5 bases). Germline CDR1 and CDR2: LGHDT and YNNKEL (reference sequence). This CDR3 comprises 14 residues. V was pared by 1 base and J by 6 bases, with 12 bases between. CDR3 in DNA: TGTGCCAGCAGCCAAGGTCGGGGGTTGGCTGAAGCTTTCTTT. Translating it yields CASSQGRGLAEAFF.

This chain joins TRBV6-2 or TRBV6-3 and TRBJ1-2; weak D call: TRBD1 (6 bases). The CDR3 totals 15 residues. The germline V and J ends were trimmed by 4 bases and 1 base, with 13 bases remaining between them. Germline values: CDR1 MNHEY, CDR2 SVGEGT. The DNA of the CDR3 is TGTGCCAGCAGTTCCAGGGGTGGATTTAACTATGGCTACACCTTC. Translation gives CASSSRGGFNYGYTF.

This chain joins TRBV11-2 and TRBJ2-1, with 10 bases aligning to TRBD2. The J segment lost 6 bases and the V segment lost 6 bases, leaving 8 bases of the junction unmatched. This CDR3 region has 15 residues. The germline V gene has CDR1 SGHAT and CDR2 FQNNGV. The CDR3: CASSFGAGGSNEQFF. The CDR3 DNA sequence: TGTGCCAGCAGTTTCGGAGCGGGGGGGAGCAATGAGCAGTTCTTC.

The chain has TRBV5-1 and TRBJ1-2, with TRBD1 matching 9 bases. With 4 bases clipped from V and 5 bases from J, the junction kept 9 bases outside the gene matches. This CDR3 is 15 amino acids long. Germline values: CDR1 SGHRS, CDR2 YFSETQ. CDR3 loop: CASSRDGQGSYGYTF. CDR3 nucleotide sequence: TGCGCCAGCAGCCGGGACGGACAGGGGAGTTATGGCTACACCTTC.

This chain uses TRBV6-5 with TRBJ1-3; D perhaps matches TRBD1 (6 bases). There are 13 residues in the CDR3. CDR1 is MNHEY and CDR2 is SVGAGI in the germline V gene. V lost 2 bases, J lost 5 bases, and 7 bases lay in between. The CDR3 loop is CASSYRDRNTIYF. The CDR3 coding sequence is TGTGCCAGCAGTTACCGGGACAGAAACACCATATATTTT.

This chain's CDR3 is CATGRGPYNEQFF. In DNA, the CDR3 is TGTGCCACCGGGAGAGGGCCCTACAATGAGCAGTTCTTC. This chain joins TRBV19 and TRBJ2-1, with a tentative D call TRBD2 (6 bases). The CDR3 has 13 residues. CDR1 is LNHDA, CDR2 SQIVND, per germline (reference sequence). The V gene lost 10 bases and the J gene lost 2 bases, with 12 bases spanning the gap.

J is TRBJ2-7 and V is TRBV4-2; the match to TRBD1 covers 7 bases. The V segment lost 1 base and the J segment 4 bases; nucleotides outside the gene matches: 4. The CDR3 runs 14 residues. The germline gives CDR1 LGHNA, CDR2 YNFKEQ. The CDR3 sequence is CASSQGDREYEQYF. The CDR3 bases are TGTGCCAGCAGCCAAGGTGACAGGGAATACGAGCAGTACTTC.

The V gene is TRBV19, the J gene TRBJ1-2; D possibly corresponds to TRBD1 (5 bases). V lost 9 bases to trimming and J lost 4 bases, with 9 bases between them. The CDR3 is made up of 11 amino acids. Germline CDR1 reads LNHDA; CDR2 reads SQIVND (reference sequence). The CDR3, as DNA: TGTGCCAGCGGGACTTCCTATGGCTACACCTTC. Translated: CASGTSYGYTF.